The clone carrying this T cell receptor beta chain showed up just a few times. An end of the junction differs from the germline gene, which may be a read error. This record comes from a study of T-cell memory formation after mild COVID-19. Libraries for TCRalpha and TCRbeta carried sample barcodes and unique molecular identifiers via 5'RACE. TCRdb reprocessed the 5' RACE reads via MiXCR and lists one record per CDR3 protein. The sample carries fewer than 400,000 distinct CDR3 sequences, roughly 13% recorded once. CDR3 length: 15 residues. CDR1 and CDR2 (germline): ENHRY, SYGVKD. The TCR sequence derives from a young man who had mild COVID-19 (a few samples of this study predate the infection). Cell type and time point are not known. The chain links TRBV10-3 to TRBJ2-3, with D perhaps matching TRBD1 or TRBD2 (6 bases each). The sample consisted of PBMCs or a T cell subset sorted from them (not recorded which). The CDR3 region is CAINEGGSSTDTQYF. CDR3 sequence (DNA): TGTGCCATCAATGAGGGGGGATCTAGCACAGATACGCAGTATTTT.